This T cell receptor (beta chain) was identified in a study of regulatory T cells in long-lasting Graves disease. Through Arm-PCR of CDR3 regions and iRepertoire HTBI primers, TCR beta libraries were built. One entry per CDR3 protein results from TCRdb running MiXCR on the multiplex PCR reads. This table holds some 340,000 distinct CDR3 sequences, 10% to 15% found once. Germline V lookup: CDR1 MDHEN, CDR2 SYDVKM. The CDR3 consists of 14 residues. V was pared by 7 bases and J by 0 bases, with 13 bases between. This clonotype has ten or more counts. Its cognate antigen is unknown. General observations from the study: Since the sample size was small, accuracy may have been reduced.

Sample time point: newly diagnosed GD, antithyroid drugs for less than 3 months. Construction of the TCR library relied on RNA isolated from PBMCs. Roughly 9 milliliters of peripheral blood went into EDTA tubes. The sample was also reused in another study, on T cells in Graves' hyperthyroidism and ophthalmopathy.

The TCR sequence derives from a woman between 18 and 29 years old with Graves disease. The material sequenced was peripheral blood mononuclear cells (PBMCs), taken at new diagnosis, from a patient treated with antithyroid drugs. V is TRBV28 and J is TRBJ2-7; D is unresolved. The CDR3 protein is CASTPPRSSYEQYF. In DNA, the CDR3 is TGTGCCAGCACCCCCCCCAGGAGCTCCTACGAGCAGTACTTC.